These T cell receptor beta chains were read from a single sample in a study of identical twins. TCRdb re-called the 5' RACE reads through MiXCR, storing one row per CDR3 protein. The data hold 450,000 to 650,000 distinct CDR3 sequences, with approximately 10% observed a single time. This sample also belongs to another study, concerning yellow fever vaccine responses in identical twins.

Sequenced material: PBMCs. All receptors come from a woman between 18 and 29 years old in good health. Each CDR3 is given with its conserved first and last residue. A D gene is named only where the DNA matches it firmly. The size of a clone is reported for some rows only, either as once, few or many, or as a class for expanded clones.

V: TRBV28
D: NA
J: TRBJ2-1
size: NA
CDR3: CASSFHSGLFNEQFF
DNA: TGTGCCAGCAGTTTCCACAGCGGCCTCTTCAATGAGCAGTTCTTC

V: TRBV6-1
D: NA
J: TRBJ1-3
size: many
CDR3: CASADSPGNTIYF
DNA: TGTGCCAGCGCGGACAGTCCAGGAAACACCATATATTTT

V: TRBV11-1
D: NA
J: TRBJ2-7
size: NA
CDR3: CASTGAASYEQYF
DNA: TGTGCCAGCACCGGGGCGGCGTCCTACGAGCAGTACTTC

V: TRBV7-6
D: NA
J: TRBJ2-2
size: NA
CDR3: CASSLGQGWTGELFF
DNA: TGTGCCAGCAGCTTGGGGCAGGGTTGGACCGGGGAGCTGTTTTTT

V: TRBV11-2
D: NA
J: TRBJ2-3
size: NA
CDR3: CASSLAQGRDTQYF
DNA: TGTGCCAGCAGCTTAGCCCAGGGGAGAGATACGCAGTATTTT

V: TRBV4-2
D: TRBD1
J: TRBJ2-3
size: many
CDR3: CASSPRDRVIADTQYF
DNA: TGTGCCAGCAGCCCCCGGGACAGGGTGATTGCAGATACGCAGTATTTT

V: TRBV20-1
D: TRBD1
J: TRBJ1-2
size: few
CDR3: CSARDAPVDRDGYTF
DNA: TGCAGTGCTAGAGATGCCCCCGTGGACAGGGATGGCTACACCTTC

V: TRBV7-2
D: NA
J: TRBJ1-2
size: few
CDR3: CASSRGGDYGYTF
DNA: TGTGCCAGCAGCCGGGGCGGAGACTATGGCTACACCTTC

V: TRBV6-4
D: NA
J: TRBJ2-2
size: few
CDR3: CATVGELFF
DNA: TGTGCCACCGTCGGAGAGCTGTTTTTT

V: TRBV5-1
D: TRBD2
J: TRBJ2-7
size: few
CDR3: CASSPPGGEQYF
DNA: TGCGCCAGCAGTCCCCCGGGGGGCGAGCAGTACTTC

V: TRBV20-1
D: TRBD2
J: TRBJ2-3
size: once
CDR3: CSARAGSAGLAGADTQYF
DNA: TGCAGTGCTAGAGCGGGCAGCGCCGGACTAGCGGGAGCGGATACGCAGTATTTT

V: TRBV29-1
D: NA
J: TRBJ1-5
size: many
CDR3: CSVEEMGQPQHF
DNA: TGCAGCGTTGAGGAGATGGGTCAGCCCCAGCATTTT

V: TRBV11-2
D: TRBD2
J: TRBJ2-1
size: NA
CDR3: CASSFSIGLAGANEQFF
DNA: TGTGCCAGCAGCTTTTCGATCGGGCTAGCGGGAGCCAATGAGCAGTTCTTC

V: TRBV11-2
D: TRBD2
J: TRBJ2-1
size: NA
CDR3: CASSLGFAGGPPGNEQFF
DNA: TGTGCCAGCAGCTTAGGTTTCGCGGGAGGGCCTCCGGGGAATGAGCAGTTCTTC

V: TRBV7-6
D: TRBD1
J: TRBJ1-1
size: NA
CDR3: CASSLTGGEAFF
DNA: TGTGCCAGCAGCTTAACAGGGGGTGAAGCTTTCTTT

V: TRBV5-5
D: TRBD1
J: TRBJ2-2
size: NA
CDR3: CASSLQPGTGTGELFF
DNA: TGTGCCAGCAGCTTGCAACCCGGGACAGGGACCGGGGAGCTGTTTTTT

V: TRBV20-1
D: NA
J: TRBJ1-2
size: NA
CDR3: CSARSGGGSGYTF
DNA: TGCAGTGCTCGAAGTGGGGGGGGCTCGGGCTACACCTTC

V: TRBV6-1
D: TRBD1
J: TRBJ1-5
size: few
CDR3: CASSLGTGLNQPQHF
DNA: TGTGCCAGCAGTCTAGGGACAGGACTCAATCAGCCCCAGCATTTT

V: TRBV27
D: NA
J: TRBJ1-5
size: many
CDR3: CASRHQPQHF
DNA: TGTGCCAGCAGACATCAGCCCCAGCATTTT

V: TRBV29-1
D: NA
J: TRBJ2-1
size: many
CDR3: CSVTDSANEQFF
DNA: TGCAGCGTAACCGACAGTGCCAATGAGCAGTTCTTC

V: TRBV12-3/TRBV12-4
D: NA
J: TRBJ2-1
size: few
CDR3: CASSLAGGLDEQFF
DNA: TGTGCCAGCAGTTTAGCGGGAGGTCTCGATGAGCAGTTCTTC

V: TRBV9
D: NA
J: TRBJ2-7
size: few
CDR3: CASSPYMRSYEQYF
DNA: TGTGCCAGCAGCCCTTACATGCGCTCCTACGAGCAGTACTTC

V: TRBV7-8
D: NA
J: TRBJ2-2
size: few
CDR3: CASSLVRQNTGELFF
DNA: TGTGCCAGCAGCTTAGTTAGACAGAACACCGGGGAGCTGTTTTTT

V: TRBV6-2/TRBV6-3
D: NA
J: TRBJ2-1
size: NA
CDR3: CASSYSPGVPRNEQFF
DNA: TGTGCCAGCAGTTACTCGCCGGGGGTACCTAGGAATGAGCAGTTCTTC

V: TRBV19
D: NA
J: TRBJ2-7
size: few
CDR3: CASSFAGGSFRYEQYF
DNA: TGTGCCAGTAGTTTTGCGGGCGGCAGTTTCAGGTACGAGCAGTACTTC

V: TRBV30
D: TRBD2
J: TRBJ2-7
size: NA
CDR3: CAWRARREGEQYF
DNA: TGTGCCTGGAGGGCAAGGAGGGAGGGGGAGCAGTACTTC

V: TRBV9
D: TRBD2
J: TRBJ2-1
size: many
CDR3: CASSARDYTSYNEQFF
DNA: TGTGCCAGCAGCGCGAGGGACTATACCTCCTACAATGAGCAGTTCTTC

V: TRBV28
D: TRBD1
J: TRBJ2-7
size: many
CDR3: CASSPGQGFYEQYF
DNA: TGTGCCAGCAGCCCGGGACAGGGGTTTTACGAGCAGTACTTC

V: TRBV7-2
D: TRBD1
J: TRBJ2-7
size: NA
CDR3: CASSHDRGEQYF
DNA: TGTGCCAGCAGCCACGACAGGGGCGAGCAGTACTTC

V: TRBV12-3/TRBV12-4
D: NA
J: TRBJ2-5
size: few
CDR3: CASRGLYQETQYF
DNA: TGTGCCAGCAGAGGACTGTACCAAGAGACCCAGTACTTC

V: TRBV3-1
D: TRBD2
J: TRBJ2-1
size: NA
CDR3: CASTLGLANYNEQFF
DNA: TGTGCCAGCACCCTGGGACTAGCGAACTACAATGAGCAGTTCTTC

V: TRBV28
D: NA
J: TRBJ1-4
size: few
CDR3: CASSPSGQGNEKLFF
DNA: TGTGCCAGCAGTCCCTCCGGGCAAGGGAACGAAAAACTGTTTTTT

V: TRBV7-2
D: NA
J: TRBJ2-1
size: many
CDR3: CASSLSDYNEQFF
DNA: TGTGCCAGCAGCTTAAGTGATTACAATGAGCAGTTCTTC

V: TRBV20-1
D: NA
J: TRBJ2-7
size: many
CDR3: CSASPHSRGLTYEQYF
DNA: TGCAGTGCTAGCCCACATTCGCGGGGCTTGACCTACGAGCAGTACTTC

V: TRBV20-1
D: TRBD1
J: TRBJ2-1
size: few
CDR3: CSARALQGALTYNEQFF
DNA: TGCAGTGCTAGAGCTCTCCAGGGGGCCCTAACTTACAATGAGCAGTTCTTC

V: TRBV6-5
D: TRBD1
J: TRBJ2-1
size: many
CDR3: CASSYKPGGLSYNEQFF
DNA: TGTGCCAGCAGTTACAAACCAGGGGGCCTCTCCTACAATGAGCAGTTCTTC

V: TRBV3-1
D: NA
J: TRBJ2-4
size: many
CDR3: CASSHQGTKNIQYF
DNA: TGTGCCAGCAGCCATCAGGGTACCAAAAACATTCAGTACTTC

V: TRBV7-9
D: NA
J: TRBJ2-3
size: NA
CDR3: CASSLVRAGSTTDTQYF
DNA: TGTGCCAGCAGCTTAGTTCGTGCAGGGAGTACCACAGATACGCAGTATTTT

V: TRBV7-2
D: NA
J: TRBJ2-2
size: NA
CDR3: CASSLNRYTGELFF
DNA: TGTGCCAGCAGCTTGAACAGATACACCGGGGAGCTGTTTTTT

V: TRBV7-9
D: TRBD1
J: TRBJ2-2
size: many
CDR3: CASSLRDRGSGELFF
DNA: TGTGCCAGCAGCCTCCGAGACAGGGGCTCCGGGGAGCTGTTTTTT

V: TRBV7-2
D: TRBD2
J: TRBJ2-3
size: NA
CDR3: CASSLVAGGTSTDTQYF
DNA: TGTGCCAGCAGCTTAGTGGCGGGGGGTACTAGCACAGATACGCAGTATTTT

V: TRBV20-1
D: TRBD1
J: TRBJ2-3
size: many
CDR3: CSAPGQGGGTQYF
DNA: TGCAGTGCTCCGGGACAGGGTGGGGGTACGCAGTATTTT

V: TRBV10-3
D: TRBD2
J: TRBJ2-7
size: few
CDR3: CAISERLAGDSYEQYF
DNA: TGTGCCATCAGTGAGAGGCTAGCGGGAGACTCCTACGAGCAGTACTTC

V: TRBV6-6
D: NA
J: TRBJ2-7
size: many
CDR3: CASMFSYEQYF
DNA: TGTGCCAGCATGTTCAGCTACGAGCAGTACTTC

V: TRBV3-1
D: TRBD2
J: TRBJ2-5
size: few
CDR3: CASSQSLGGGQETQYF
DNA: TGTGCCAGCAGCCAGTCCCTAGGCGGGGGGCAAGAGACCCAGTACTTC

V: TRBV6-2/TRBV6-3
D: TRBD1
J: TRBJ2-1
size: many
CDR3: CASSYGTENNEQFF
DNA: TGTGCCAGCAGTTACGGGACAGAAAACAATGAGCAGTTCTTC

V: TRBV28
D: TRBD1
J: TRBJ1-1
size: many
CDR3: CASSDRGNTEAFF
DNA: TGTGCCAGCAGTGACAGGGGGAACACTGAAGCTTTCTTT

V: TRBV7-2
D: NA
J: TRBJ1-3
size: many
CDR3: CASSPRAGASGNTIYF
DNA: TGTGCCAGCAGCCCAAGAGCAGGGGCCTCTGGAAACACCATATATTTT

V: TRBV28
D: NA
J: TRBJ2-2
size: NA
CDR3: CASSFRDIFYPGELFF
DNA: TGTGCCAGCAGTTTCCGGGACATTTTTTATCCCGGGGAGCTGTTTTTT

V: TRBV7-3
D: NA
J: TRBJ2-7
size: many
CDR3: CASSTQTGSEQYF
DNA: TGTGCCAGCAGCACCCAGACGGGGAGCGAGCAGTACTTC

V: TRBV7-9
D: TRBD2
J: TRBJ2-3
size: NA
CDR3: CASSRTLAGTSTDTQYF
DNA: TGTGCCAGCAGCAGAACCCTAGCGGGAACTAGCACAGATACGCAGTATTTT

V: TRBV6-1
D: TRBD1
J: TRBJ2-1
size: many
CDR3: CASSPGTGHYNEQFF
DNA: TGTGCCAGCAGCCCCGGGACAGGACACTACAATGAGCAGTTCTTC

V: TRBV28
D: TRBD2
J: TRBJ2-5
size: NA
CDR3: CASSSTSGREETQYF
DNA: TGTGCCAGCAGTTCTACTAGCGGGAGGGAAGAGACCCAGTACTTC

V: TRBV5-1
D: NA
J: TRBJ2-7
size: few
CDR3: CASSLSPGGVRSGEQYF
DNA: TGCGCCAGCAGCTTGTCCCCAGGTGGGGTCAGGTCGGGAGAGCAGTACTTC

V: TRBV12-3/TRBV12-4
D: TRBD2
J: TRBJ2-2
size: many
CDR3: CASRRVSTSGSTGELFF
DNA: TGTGCCAGCAGGAGAGTTTCGACTAGCGGGAGCACCGGGGAGCTGTTTTTT

V: TRBV18
D: NA
J: TRBJ2-7
size: few
CDR3: CASSLAGGTGFYEQYF
DNA: TGTGCCAGCTCACTAGCAGGCGGTACAGGTTTCTACGAGCAGTACTTC

V: TRBV20-1
D: NA
J: TRBJ2-1
size: many
CDR3: CSARPFLINEQFF
DNA: TGCAGTGCTCGTCCGTTTTTAATCAATGAGCAGTTCTTC